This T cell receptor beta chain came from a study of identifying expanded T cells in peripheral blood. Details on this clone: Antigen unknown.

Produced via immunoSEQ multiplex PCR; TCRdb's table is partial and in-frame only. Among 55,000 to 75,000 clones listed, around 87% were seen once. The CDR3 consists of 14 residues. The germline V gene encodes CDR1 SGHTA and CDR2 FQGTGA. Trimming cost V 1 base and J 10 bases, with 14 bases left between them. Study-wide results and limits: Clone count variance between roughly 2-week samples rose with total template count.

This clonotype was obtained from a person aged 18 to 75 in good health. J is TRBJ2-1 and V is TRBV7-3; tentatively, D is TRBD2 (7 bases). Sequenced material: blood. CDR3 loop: CASSLNGGQREQFF. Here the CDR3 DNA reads TGTGCCAGCAGCTTAAACGGGGGGCAAAGGGAGCAGTTCTTC.